This T cell receptor (beta chain) stems from a study of T cell repertoires in cytomegalovirus infection. TCRdb re-derived calls from the reads in MiXCR, one entry per CDR3 protein. The table shows approximately 240,000 distinct CDR3 sequences, with 9% to 15% occurring only once. General study findings and limits: Ex vivo responses were dominated by HLA-C-restricted CMV-specific TCR beta clonotypes.

Of note for this clonotype: The target antigen is unknown.

Per germline, CDR1 MNHNY and CDR2 SVGAGI (reference sequence). The V end was cut by 0 bases, the J end by 7 bases, with 13 bases between. This CDR3 is built from 14 residues. J is TRBJ2-7 and V is TRBV6-6, with D tentatively TRBD1 or TRBD2 (6 bases each). The receptor was isolated from a human donor in good health (CMV status not recorded). Some clones in this sample may be carry-over from other donors' samples. What was sequenced was PBMCs. Here the CDR3 DNA reads TGTGCCAGCAGTTACTCGAGGGGGGCTGGGGAGCAGTACTTC. This sequence encodes CASSYSRGAGEQYF.